This entry concerns a single T cell receptor (beta chain). Its cognate antigen is unknown. CDR1 and CDR2 (germline): SGDLS, YYNGEE. The length of the CDR3 is 18 residues. V dropped 3 bases and J dropped 2; count of bases not matched to a gene: 10. This sample stems from a study of shared clonotypes between healthy human individuals. The repertoire was sequenced with immunoSEQ multiplex PCR; TCRdb's copy has only in-frame clones and lacks some. The sample lists about 2.3 million clones, roughly 93% occurring once. General study findings and limits: Sampling included only blood; tissue repertoires likely differ.

The sequence came from a young man in good health. Some clones in this sample may be carry-over from other donors' samples. The rearrangement uses TRBV9 and TRBJ2-3; 12 positions match TRBD1. Sequencing was carried out using naive CD4+ T cells from PBMCs. Subset in this sample: CD45RA+ positively selected. The CDR3 here is CASSAGGTGGLLTDTQYF. The DNA for the CDR3 is TGTGCCAGCAGCGCTGGGGGGACAGGGGGCCTCCTCACAGATACGCAGTATTTT.